Listed below are T cell receptor beta chains from one sample, sequenced in a study of STAT5B mutations in CD4+ large granular lymphocyte leukemia. Produced via immunoSEQ multiplex PCR; TCRdb's table is partial and in-frame only. The sample holds 30,000 or so clones, 65% to 80% seen once. Input material: CD4+ T cells from blood buffy coats. Receptors originate from a human donor in good health. Each CDR3 is given with its conserved first and last residue. D genes are given only for firm matches. A clone size is listed for some rows: how often the clone was seen (once, few, many), or a class if it is expanded.

j_call clone_size v_call d_call cdr3_aa cdr3_nt
TRBJ1-3 . TRBV6-1 . CATRDTGNTIYF TGTGCCACCCGGGATACAGGAAACACCATATATTTT
TRBJ2-3 . TRBV5-1 TRBD2 CASSSTTSGHTDTQYF TGCGCCAGCAGCTCTACGACTAGCGGCCACACAGATACGCAGTATTTT
TRBJ1-6 . TRBV2 TRBD1 CASNSGTGPLHF TGTGCCAGCAATTCCGGGACAGGGCCCCTCCACTTT
TRBJ2-3 . TRBV5-8 . CASSPLRTATDTQYF TGTGCCAGCAGCCCCCTAAGAACTGCGACAGATACGCAGTATTTT
TRBJ1-4 . TRBV6-5 TRBD1 CASSYSGTAHEKLFF TGTGCCAGCAGTTACTCAGGGACAGCACATGAAAAACTGTTTTTT
TRBJ1-2 . TRBV5-5 . CASSLVLGSATF TGTGCCAGCAGCTTGGTATTGGGATCGGCTACCTTC
TRBJ2-7 once TRBV29-1 TRBD2 CSVWTSGSQEQYF TGCAGCGTTTGGACTAGCGGGAGCCAAGAGCAGTACTTC
TRBJ1-5 few TRBV19 . CASTTPRGPSNQPQHF TGTGCCAGTACCACCCCCAGGGGCCCAAGCAATCAGCCCCAGCATTTT
TRBJ2-7 few TRBV5-1 TRBD2 CASSFAGGSYEQYF TGCGCCAGCAGCTTTGCGGGGGGCTCCTACGAGCAGTACTTC
TRBJ1-1 . TRBV4-1 TRBD1 CASSQTPGGITEAFF TGCGCCAGCAGCCAGACCCCAGGGGGCATCACTGAAGCTTTCTTT
TRBJ1-4 . TRBV7-9 . CASSLGEGRGEKLFF TGTGCCAGCAGCTTGGGGGAGGGCCGGGGCGAAAAACTGTTTTTT
TRBJ2-6 . TRBV5-6 . CASSPLGVAGANVLTF TGTGCCAGCAGTCCTTTGGGGGTGGCTGGGGCCAACGTCCTGACTTTC
TRBJ1-5 . TRBV4-1 TRBD1 CASSHRQGGGNQPQHF TGCGCCAGCAGCCATCGACAGGGGGGAGGCAATCAGCCCCAGCATTTT
TRBJ1-5 . TRBV6-5 . CASSDGRGSQPQHF TGTGCCAGCAGCGACGGCAGGGGAAGTCAGCCCCAGCATTTT
TRBJ2-3 . TRBV11-2 TRBD2 CASSLPLAGPDVGDTQYF TGTGCCAGCAGCTTACCCCTAGCGGGGCCCGACGTAGGAGATACGCAGTATTTT
TRBJ2-5 once TRBV10-3 . CAISAQGTETQYF TGTGCCATCAGTGCACAGGGAACAGAGACCCAGTACTTC
TRBJ2-3 . TRBV7-2 . CASSREGLAIDTQYF TGTGCCAGCAGCCGAGAAGGGCTAGCAATAGATACGCAGTATTTT
TRBJ1-6 few TRBV5-4 TRBD1 CASSSAGQGYSPLHF TGTGCCAGCAGCAGCGCGGGACAGGGCTATTCACCCCTCCACTTT
TRBJ2-3 . TRBV7-9 . CASSLAGATDTQYF TGTGCCAGCAGCTTAGCGGGGGCCACAGATACGCAGTATTTT
TRBJ1-2 . TRBV5-1 . CASSIEPGHRTYGYTF TGCGCCAGCAGCATCGAACCGGGACACCGGACCTATGGCTACACCTTC
TRBJ2-3 . TRBV5-4 . CASSPSRTPTDTQYF TGTGCCAGCAGTCCGTCCCGGACCCCCACAGATACGCAGTATTTT
TRBJ2-1 . TRBV7-2 TRBD1 CASSPHRGQFF TGTGCCAGCAGCCCCCACAGGGGGCAGTTCTTC
TRBJ2-7 few TRBV6-5 TRBD2 CASSYTGLAGGYEQYF TGTGCCAGCAGTTACACCGGACTAGCGGGGGGTTACGAGCAGTACTTC
TRBJ1-2 . TRBV5-1 . CASSLSGQHLVGYTF TGCGCCAGCAGCTTGTCGGGACAACATCTTGTTGGCTACACCTTC
TRBJ1-5 . TRBV10-3 . CAIGEANQPQHF TGTGCCATCGGAGAAGCCAATCAGCCCCAGCATTTT
TRBJ2-1 once TRBV7-2 . CASSFLGLQFF TGTGCCAGCAGCTTTTTAGGGCTTCAGTTCTTC
TRBJ1-1 . TRBV19 . CASSIRGRENTEAFF TGTGCCAGTAGTATCCGGGGGCGGGAGAACACTGAAGCTTTCTTT
TRBJ1-5 . TRBV5-1 . CASSLGVSNQPQHF TGCGCCAGCAGCTTGGGGGTAAGCAATCAGCCCCAGCATTTT
TRBJ1-5 . TRBV6-1 . CASKAGRGFNQPQHF TGTGCCAGCAAGGCGGGGCGGGGGTTTAATCAGCCCCAGCATTTT
TRBJ2-7 . TRBV27 . CASTPQGFLGEQYF TGTGCCAGCACCCCCCAGGGGTTCTTGGGGGAGCAGTACTTC
TRBJ2-1 . TRBV11-3 . CASSFGRDYNEQFF TGTGCCAGCAGCTTCGGACGGGACTACAATGAGCAGTTCTTC
TRBJ1-2 . TRBV30 TRBD1 CAWSVTGGVGGYTF TGTGCCTGGAGTGTAACAGGGGGAGTGGGCGGCTACACCTTC
TRBJ2-5 . TRBV6-6 . CASSRAGKETQYF TGTGCCAGCTCTCGAGCGGGCAAAGAGACCCAGTACTTC
TRBJ2-1 . TRBV4-1 . CASSQDRTLSYNEQFF TGCGCCAGCAGCCAAGACAGGACACTCTCCTACAATGAGCAGTTCTTC
TRBJ2-2 . TRBV10-3 TRBD2 CATQAGGNTGELFF TGTGCCACTCAAGCGGGGGGGAACACCGGGGAGCTGTTTTTT
TRBJ1-5 few TRBV10-3 . CAISEDNQPQHF TGTGCCATCAGTGAGGACAATCAGCCCCAGCATTTT
TRBJ2-6 . TRBV6-5 . CASSYGVESSLTF TGTGCCAGCAGTTATGGGGTAGAGTCCTCCCTGACTTTC
TRBJ1-2 . TRBV7-8 TRBD1 CASSSWDSPCGYTF TGTGCCAGCAGCTCATGGGACAGTCCCTGTGGCTACACCTTC
TRBJ1-6 . TRBV6-5 . CASSYRSEGPPLHF TGTGCCAGCAGTTACAGGTCCGAGGGGCCACCCCTCCACTTT
TRBJ2-1 . TRBV7-9 TRBD2 CASSFGLAGDEQFF TGTGCCAGCAGCTTCGGACTAGCGGGAGATGAGCAGTTCTTC
TRBJ2-5 . TRBV7-7 . CASSFWQQETQYF TGTGCTAGCAGCTTTTGGCAGCAAGAGACCCAGTACTTC
TRBJ2-5 . TRBV10-3 TRBD1 CAIRGDRGSGETQYF TGTGCCATCAGGGGGGACAGGGGAAGTGGAGAGACCCAGTACTTC
TRBJ2-1 . TRBV7-2 . CASSYQGPGSYNEQFF TGTGCCAGCAGCTACCAGGGCCCCGGGTCCTACAATGAGCAGTTCTTC
TRBJ1-4 . TRBV2 . CASTELRLGDIVKLFF TGTGCCAGCACTGAACTTCGACTGGGGGATATCGTAAAACTGTTTTTT